This T cell receptor (beta chain) was documented in a study of blood T cell repertoires in COVID-19 (dated by TCRdb to about 2020). In the study overall: The collaborator samples originated in the United States, Italy and Spain and spanned the acute and convalescent phases of COVID-19. Samples came from the ongoing ImmuneRACE study (first 160 participants) plus 1,254 subjects from 6 global collaborators. The prospective study material was composed of cDNA or gDNA derived from T cells, B-cell-depleted T cells, or PBMCs. The repertoires were released in a freely available public database intended as a resource for research on the immune response to SARS-CoV-2. HLA class I and class II types, where available, came from metadata supplied by the sample provider rather than from assay-based typing. The dataset comprised deeply sampled blood TCRbeta repertoires from subjects exposed to, actively infected with, or recovered from COVID-19. Sample metadata almost always included a de-identified subject ID, COVID-19 status, age in years and sex. Broad study findings and their caveats: The quantity of clinical and demographic metadata differed by source and by participant and was supplied without curation.

From the cysteine up to the phenylalanine, the CDR3 has a length of 12 residues. Kept here is only the CDR3 DNA, which spans 36 bases and is read in frame from base 1. Between the V and J ends, shortened by 6 bases and 11 bases respectively, the junction contains 19 bases. The CDR1 and CDR2 encoded by the germline V gene are SQVTM and ANQGSEA. In the prospective study, participants were roughly 18 to 100 years old, resided in under 30 geographic areas of the United States, and were enrolled through a virtual design. In the prospective study, participants were assigned to cohorts based on the clinical history participants reported in a screening survey and a study questionnaire. In the prospective study, mobile phlebotomists collected whole blood, serum and a nasopharyngeal or oropharyngeal swab from each participant. Additional blood draws and questionnaires over an approximately two-month period could optionally be provided by prospective study participants. Prospective study blood samples were shipped either frozen or at room temperature before DNA extraction.

About this clone itself: Its antigen is still unknown. No qualities accompany the bases; no much larger clone lies one base away.

The immunoSEQ Assay, a bias-controlled multiplex PCR, was used to amplify TCRbeta CDR3 regions from genomic DNA. The study's processing was this. The number of nucleated cells in each sample was estimated from the amplification of reference gene primers within the assay. To quantify the absolute abundance of each unique TCRbeta CDR3 rearrangement, sequence reads were collapsed and filtered. For each sample, productive Simpson clonality was calculated as the square root of Simpson's diversity index across productive rearrangements. TCRdb obtained this table from immuneACCESS and retained in-frame rearrangements with V and J assigned. These tables miss some clones; where compared with another copy, unresolved V genes account for less than half of the shortfall, and the remainder is unexplained. V, J and clone size were drawn from that table, and D and trimming were deduced from the DNA. The sample includes approximately 220,000 clones, with roughly 89% observed a single time. Roughly 3.4% of the sample goes to the ten largest clones.

Source material: PBMCs or T cells enriched from blood (not recorded which). The TCR originated in a woman aged 40 to 50 with acute COVID-19. This receptor chain uses TRBV29-1 and TRBJ1-2; the D segment could be TRBD1, given 6 matching bases. The DNA sequence reads TGCAGCGTCCCCAGACAGGACGACGTTTACACCTTC. It translates as CSVPRQDDVYTF.